Below are 21 T cell receptor beta chains sequenced from a single sample in a study of blood T cell repertoires in COVID-19. Produced via immunoSEQ multiplex PCR; TCRdb's table is partial and in-frame only. The sample consists of 120,000 to 150,000 clones, approximately 91% of them appearing once. The sample comprised peripheral blood. These receptor sequences come from a human donor in a cohort sampled during active COVID-19.

J is TRBJ2-7 and V is TRBV6-5; 14 bases align to TRBD2. This CDR3 is 15 amino acids long. Looked up from germline, CDR1 is MNHEY and CDR2 is SVGAGI. With V trimmed by 8 bases and J by 6 bases, 9 bases remained unmatched. The CDR3 is CASSMTGTSGSEQYF. DNA of the CDR3: TGTGCCAGCTCTATGACCGGGACTAGCGGGAGCGAGCAGTACTTC.

The rearrangement links TRBV19 to TRBJ2-7; 9 bases are shared with TRBD1. The CDR3 totals 15 residues. Germline values: CDR1 LNHDA, CDR2 SQIVND (reference sequence). Trimming took 5 bases from V and 2 from J; bases not matched to a gene: 7. The CDR3 nucleotides are TGTGCCAGTAGTGACGGACAGGGGAAAGCCTACGAGCAGTACTTC. This codes for CASSDGQGKAYEQYF.

The rearrangement joins TRBV28 to TRBJ2-7; the D is unclear. Trimming took off 5 bases at V and 0 bases at J, with 8 bases between the two ends. The CDR3 covers 13 residues. Germline loops: CDR1 MDHEN, CDR2 SYDVKM. CDR3 protein: CASSPQTSYEQYF. The CDR3 nucleotides are TGTGCCAGCAGTCCACAGACCTCCTACGAGCAGTACTTC.

The chain recombines TRBV18 with TRBJ2-5, with D possibly matching TRBD2 (5 bases). V was clipped by 3 bases and J by 2 bases, with 16 bases between them. CDR1 is KGHSH, CDR2 LQKENI, per germline. The CDR3 consists of 16 residues. The CDR3 DNA follows: TGTGCCAGCTCACCTTCTTGGGCGGGTGGTCAAGAGACCCAGTACTTC. This sequence encodes CASSPSWAGGQETQYF.

V and J are TRBV4-3 and TRBJ2-7; possibly TRBD1 for D (8 bases). The CDR3 has 17 residues. Trimming removed 4 bases at V and 5 bases at J, with 24 bases between. Germline V gives CDR1 LGHNA, CDR2 YSLEER. Here the CDR3 DNA reads TGCGCCAGCAGCCCGGGGGAGGGCCGGACAGGGTTAGACGAGCAGTACTTC. Its protein is CASSPGEGRTGLDEQYF.

The genes are TRBV27 and TRBJ2-4; 7 bases map to TRBD1. Germline CDR1 reads MNHEY; CDR2 reads SMNVEV (reference sequence). This CDR3 is 16 amino acids long. J gave up 3 bases and V 4 bases, and 9 bases lay outside the gene matches. Written as DNA, the CDR3 is TGTGCCAGCAGTTCGACGAGACAGGGTGGCAAAAACATTCAGTACTTC. The encoded protein is CASSSTRQGGKNIQYF.

This clone has only a few counts. CDR3 in DNA: TGTGCCAGCAGTTACTCGTCAGTACACGAGCAGTACTTC. It codes for CASSYSSVHEQYF. This chain joins TRBV6-6 and TRBJ2-7; no clear D. The ends were cut back, 0 bases at V and 5 bases at J, with 8 bases in the middle. Germline V gene lookup returns CDR1 MNHNY and CDR2 SVGAGI (reference sequence). The CDR3 covers 13 residues.

The chain is built from TRBV7-2 and TRBJ2-7; D might be TRBD1 (6 bases). The CDR3 is 14 amino acids. V dropped 5 bases and J dropped 5 bases, with 16 bases sitting between them. Germline loops: CDR1 SGHTA, CDR2 FQGNSA. This chain's CDR3 is CASSGRGLSHEQYF. The DNA for the CDR3 is TGTGCCAGCAGCGGAAGGGGGTTATCCCACGAGCAGTACTTC.

The chain couples TRBV9 to TRBJ2-1, with unresolved D. The CDR3 loop spans 15 amino acids. The germline V gene encodes CDR1 SGDLS and CDR2 YYNGEE. Trimming left V 3 bases short and J 7 bases short, with 17 bases between. The CDR3 is CASSALPHPGNEQFF. Here the CDR3 DNA reads TGTGCCAGCAGCGCCTTACCCCACCCAGGAAATGAGCAGTTCTTC.

The chain uses TRBV5-5 and TRBJ2-3; 10 positions agree with TRBD1. With 0 bases clipped from V and 6 bases from J, the junction kept 1 base outside the gene matches. The germline V gene has CDR1 SGHKS and CDR2 YYEKEE (reference sequence). The CDR3 runs to 14 residues. The CDR3 nucleotides are TGTGCCAGCAGCTTGGGGGGACAGGGGGATACGCAGTATTTT. Translating gives CASSLGGQGDTQYF.

This clone was recorded a few times. The rearrangement links TRBV5-1 to TRBJ2-1; the D gene is possibly TRBD1 (6 bases). This CDR3 contains 16 residues. V shed 4 bases and J shed 9 bases, with 23 bases lying between them. Germline CDR1 reads SGHRS; CDR2 reads YFSETQ. CDR3 bases: TGCGCCAGCAGCCCCTCCGGAAACAGACAGGTGGGTGAGCAGTTCTTC. Translating it yields CASSPSGNRQVGEQFF.

J is TRBJ1-3 and V is TRBV5-6; D not certain. With 1 base removed from V and 0 bases from J, the gap between germline ends came to 8 bases. The CDR3 contains 15 residues. CDR1 is SGHDT and CDR2 is YYEEEE in the germline V gene. The CDR3 sequence is CASSLTESSGNTIYF. CDR3 sequence (DNA): TGTGCCAGCAGCTTGACTGAGAGCTCTGGAAACACCATATATTTT.

The chain combines TRBV6-5 with TRBJ2-7; D not certain. The V end was cut by 7 bases, the J end by 2 bases, with 15 bases between. Germline loops: CDR1 MNHEY, CDR2 SVGAGI. The length of the CDR3 is 14 residues. CDR3 residues: CASTAGAVTYEQYF. For the CDR3, the DNA is TGTGCCAGCACCGCAGGTGCAGTAACCTACGAGCAGTACTTC.

The chain employs TRBV18 and TRBJ2-7, with a tentative D call TRBD1 (5 bases). The V gene's germline CDR1 is KGHSH and CDR2 LQKENI. This CDR3 has 16 amino acids. V dropped 1 base and J dropped 3 bases, with 16 bases sitting between them. CDR3 bases: TGTGCCAGCTCACCACTAGGCAGGGAAGCTTTCTACGAGCAGTACTTC. It yields the protein CASSPLGREAFYEQYF.

The chain couples TRBV29-1 to TRBJ1-5, with D perhaps TRBD1 (5 bases). V gave up 7 bases and J gave up 3 bases, with 13 bases separating them. The length of the CDR3 is 13 residues. Germline V gene sequence: CDR1 SQVTM, CDR2 ANQGSEA. The CDR3 is CSATDSYNQPQHF. The CDR3, as DNA: TGCAGCGCAACCGACAGCTACAATCAGCCCCAGCATTTT.

The chain links TRBV10-3 to TRBJ1-2; a possible D gene is TRBD1 (5 bases). Trimming took off 7 bases at V and 0 bases at J, with 9 bases between the two ends. CDR3 length equals 13 residues. Germline lookup yields CDR1 ENHRY and CDR2 SYGVKD. The CDR3 loop reads CAIKRGPNYGYTF. The CDR3 nucleotides read TGTGCCATCAAGCGGGGACCTAACTATGGCTACACCTTC.

The genes are TRBV7-2 and TRBJ2-2; TRBD2 is a possible D gene (6 bases). Germline lookup yields CDR1 SGHTA and CDR2 FQGNSA. V was shortened by 1 base and J by 6 bases, with 15 bases between the two germline ends. The CDR3 has 16 residues. The CDR3 coding sequence is TGTGCCAGCAGCTTAGTTGGCGGGATCTCTCCCGGGGAGCTGTTTTTT. Translation gives CASSLVGGISPGELFF.

The genes are TRBV10-3 and TRBJ1-3; D gene ambiguous. The V gene lost 3 bases and the J gene lost 0 bases, with 15 bases spanning the gap. The CDR3 sequence is 17 residues long. The germline V gene has CDR1 ENHRY and CDR2 SYGVKD. Here the CDR3 DNA reads TGTGCCATCAGTGAAGGAGGAGGATTTAGCTCTGGAAACACCATATATTTT. This gives the protein CAISEGGGFSSGNTIYF.

V usage is TRBV28 and J usage is TRBJ2-7, with 9 bases identical to TRBD2. Germline V CDR1 and CDR2: MDHEN, SYDVKM. With 10 bases clipped from V and 1 base from J, the junction kept 5 bases outside the gene matches. This CDR3 is 13 amino acids long. CDR3 coding DNA: TGTGCCACCGCAGCGGGAGGATCCTACGAGCAGTACTTC. Translating it yields CATAAGGSYEQYF.

The V call is TRBV27, the J call TRBJ2-5, with D maybe TRBD2 (6 bases). Germline V gene lookup returns CDR1 MNHEY and CDR2 SMNVEV (reference sequence). This CDR3 is 16 amino acids long. V was clipped by 2 bases and J by 1 base, with 14 bases between them. The DNA for the CDR3 is TGTGCCAGCAGTTTAAAGGTAGCGGAGCGCCAAGAGACCCAGTACTTC. This codes for CASSLKVAERQETQYF.

The chain carries TRBV19 and TRBJ2-3; 9 nucleotides match TRBD2. The CDR3 length is 15 residues. CDR1 and CDR2 (germline): LNHDA, SQIVND (reference sequence). Trimming at V came to 2 bases and at J to 4 bases, leaving 4 bases not matched to a gene. The CDR3 sequence: CASSIIAGVSDTQYF. The DNA of the CDR3 is TGTGCCAGTAGTATAATAGCGGGAGTGTCAGATACGCAGTATTTT.